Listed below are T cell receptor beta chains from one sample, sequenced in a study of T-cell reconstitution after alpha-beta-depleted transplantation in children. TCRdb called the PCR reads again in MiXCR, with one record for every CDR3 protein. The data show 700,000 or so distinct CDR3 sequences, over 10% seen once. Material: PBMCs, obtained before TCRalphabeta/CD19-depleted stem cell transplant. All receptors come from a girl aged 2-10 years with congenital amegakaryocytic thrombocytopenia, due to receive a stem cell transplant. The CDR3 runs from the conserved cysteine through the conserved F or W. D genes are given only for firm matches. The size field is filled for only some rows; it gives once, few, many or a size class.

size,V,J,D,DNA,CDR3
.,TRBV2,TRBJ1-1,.,TGTGCCAGCAGTGAATTGGAGGATAGCCGTGAAGCTTTCTTT,CASSELEDSREAFF
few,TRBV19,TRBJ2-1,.,TGTGCCAGCAAGACCGGGACCCCTGTTGATGAGAAGATCTTC,CASKTGTPVDEKIF
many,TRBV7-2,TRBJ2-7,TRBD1,TGTGCCAGCAGCTTAGTATTGGGACAGGGGAACTCCTACGAGCAGTACTTC,CASSLVLGQGNSYEQYF
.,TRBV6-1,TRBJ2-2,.,TGTGCCAGTTGTGAGACGAACACCGGGGAGCTGTTTTTT,CASCETNTGELFF
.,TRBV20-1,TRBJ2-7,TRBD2,TGCAGTGCCCAGACAGCAGCGGGAGGGCCAGAGGACTACGAGCAGTACTTC,CSAQTAAGGPEDYEQYF
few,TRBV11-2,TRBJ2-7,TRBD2,TGTGCCAGCAGCTCCCCCGGGAGGCTAGCGGGAGGCGAGCAGTACTTC,CASSSPGRLAGGEQYF
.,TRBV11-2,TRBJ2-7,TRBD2,TGTGCCAGCAGCTTAGACACCGGGACTAGCGCCTACGAGCAGTACTTC,CASSLDTGTSAYEQYF
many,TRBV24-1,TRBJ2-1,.,TGTGCCACCAGTGATTCTAGTTTGGGTGAGCAGTTCTTC,CATSDSSLGEQFF
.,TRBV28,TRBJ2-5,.,TGTGCCAGCAGGGTCCGCAGGGACTCTTTCCAAGAGACCCAGTACTTC,CASRVRRDSFQETQYF
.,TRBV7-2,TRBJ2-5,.,TGTGCCAGCAGCTTAGTACAAAGGAAGACCCAGTACTTC,CASSLVQRKTQYF
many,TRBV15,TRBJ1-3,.,TGTGCCACCACCCAGCGCGTCTCTGGAAACACCATATATTTT,CATTQRVSGNTIYF
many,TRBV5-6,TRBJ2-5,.,TGTGCCAGCAGCTTGTGGGGTTTTGAGACCCAGTACTTC,CASSLWGFETQYF
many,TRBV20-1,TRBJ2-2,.,TGCAGTGCTAGGGCCTCTCGCGGAAACACCGGGGAGCTGTTTTTT,CSARASRGNTGELFF
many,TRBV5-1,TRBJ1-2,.,TGCGCCAGCAGCTTGGTCGGACCGCACTATGGCTACACCTTC,CASSLVGPHYGYTF
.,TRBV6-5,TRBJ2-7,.,TGTGCCAGCAGTTACCGTGGGCTTACCTACGAGCAGTACTTC,CASSYRGLTYEQYF
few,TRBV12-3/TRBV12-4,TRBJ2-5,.,TGTGCCAGCAGTTTTGATTTCGGGGGAAAAGAGACCCAGTACTTC,CASSFDFGGKETQYF
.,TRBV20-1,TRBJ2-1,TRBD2,TGCAGTGCTATCCGCTATAGCGGGAGGCACCGTGGTAATGAGCAGTTCTTC,CSAIRYSGRHRGNEQFF
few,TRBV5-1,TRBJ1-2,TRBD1,TGCGCCAGCAGCTCACCGGGACAGGGGGCGAGTAACTATGGCTACACCTTC,CASSSPGQGASNYGYTF